One and the same sample provided the 8 T cell receptor beta chains below, sequenced in a study of blood T cells in healthy people across ages. The authors ran a second PCR of about 7 to 11 cycles using a sample-barcoded 5' primer and a J-beta primer mix. Each CDR3 protein is one row after TCRdb ran MiXCR on the 5' RACE reads. The sample has fewer than 800,000 distinct CDR3 sequences, over 20% seen once; the top ten hold roughly 3.7%. Input material: blood. The source of these receptors is a man aged 65-85 years in good health.

This clonotype was seen a handful of times. The J gene is TRBJ2-5, the V gene TRBV5-6, with D hard to call. Germline values: CDR1 SGHDT, CDR2 YYEEEE. Trimming shortened V by 0 bases and J by 5 bases, and 14 bases separated the two germline ends. The CDR3 loop spans 15 amino acids. The CDR3 region has the DNA TGTGCCAGCAGCTTGGCCGGTGTGGATAGGGAGACCCAGTACTTC. Amino acid sequence: CASSLAGVDRETQYF.

This clonotype was counted only a few times. V is TRBV20-1 and J is TRBJ2-1; 7 bases are shared with TRBD2. TRBJ2-5 explains the end of the DNA better; the J call may be wrong. The CDR3 has 13 residues. The germline V gene encodes CDR1 DFQATT and CDR2 SNEGSKA (reference sequence). In DNA form, the CDR3 reads TGCAGTGCTAGAAAGACTAGCCGGGAGACCCAGTACTTC. Translation: CSARKTSRETQYF.

A few counts support this clonotype. V usage is TRBV6-2 or TRBV6-3 and J usage is TRBJ2-5, with no clear D. The ends were cut back, 10 bases at V and 5 bases at J, with 11 bases in the middle. The CDR3 is 11 amino acids. The V gene's germline CDR1 is MNHEY and CDR2 SVGEGT. This chain's CDR3 is CATSMVETQYF. CDR3 bases: TGTGCCACCTCAATGGTTGAGACCCAGTACTTC.

The sample holds a few counts of this clonotype. The V call is TRBV10-1, the J call TRBJ2-7, with 11 positions matching TRBD2. Unmatched junction bases numbered 2, after V lost 5 bases and J lost 5 bases. The CDR3 has 13 residues. Germline CDR1 reads WNHNN; CDR2 reads SYGVQD (reference sequence). The CDR3 DNA follows: TGCGCCAGCAGTCCTAGCGGGAGGAACGAGCAGTACTTC. Translated, it gives CASSPSGRNEQYF.

This chain joins TRBV5-1 and TRBJ2-5; D is unresolved. Near its end, the DNA agrees better with TRBJ2-1, so the J call may be wrong. Germline V gene sequence: CDR1 SGHRS, CDR2 YFSETQ. This CDR3 is built from 13 residues. The CDR3 is CASSEGLLSEQFF. The CDR3 DNA reads TGCGCCAGCAGCGAAGGGCTCCTTAGTGAGCAGTTCTTC.

Remarks on this clonotype: The likely explanation is a read error, given a far larger clone one base away. The chain recombines TRBV5-1 with TRBJ2-1, with D unclear. The DNA end is a closer match to TRBJ2-5, so the J assignment may be wrong. The CDR3 sequence is 13 residues long. Germline V gives CDR1 SGHRS, CDR2 YFSETQ. The CDR3 region has the DNA TGCGCCAGCAGCTTGGTACTCCATGAGACCCAGTACTTC. This sequence encodes CASSLVLHETQYF.

This clonotype was counted between two and nine times. The chain couples TRBV5-1 to TRBJ2-2, with a tentative D call TRBD1 (6 bases). Between the trimmed V and J ends, which lost 0 bases and 4 bases, there was a span of 13 bases. Germline V gene sequence: CDR1 SGHRS, CDR2 YFSETQ. The CDR3 loop spans 16 amino acids. The CDR3 region is CASSLGSGETTGELFF. Written as DNA, the CDR3 is TGCGCCAGCAGCTTGGGGTCAGGGGAGACCACCGGGGAGCTGTTTTTT. The complete variable domain, with remaining parts taken from reference TRBV5-1 and TRBJ2-2, reads KAGVTQTPRYLIKTRGQQVTLSCSPISGHRSVSWYQQTPGQGLQFLFEYFSETQRNKGNFPGRFSGRQFSNSRSEMNVSTLELGDSALYLCASSLGSGETTGELFFGEGSRLTVL.

This chain joins TRBV18 and TRBJ2-1; maybe TRBD1 (5 bases). The CDR3 is made up of 15 amino acids. Trimming shortened V by 1 base and J by 4 bases, and 11 bases separated the two germline ends. CDR1 KGHSH and CDR2 LQKENI come from the germline V gene. The CDR3 reads CASSPRGGFYNEQFF. The CDR3 DNA follows: TGTGCCAGCTCACCACGGGGCGGATTTTACAATGAGCAGTTCTTC. Full variable domain (remainder filled in from reference TRBV18 and TRBJ2-1): NAGVMQNPRHLVRRRGQEARLRCSPMKGHSHVYWYRQLPEEGLKFMVYLQKENIIDESGMPKERFSAEFPKEGPSILRIQQVVRGDSAAYFCASSPRGGFYNEQFFGPGTRLTVL.